This TCR beta chain was sequenced in a study of blood T cell repertoires in COVID-19. As for the study in general: Sample material is recorded as cDNA or gDNA derived from T cells, B-cell-depleted T cells, or PBMCs.

Profiled with immunoSEQ multiplex PCR; TCRdb holds only in-frame clones, not every one. The data contain fewer than 300,000 clones, roughly 88% of them singletons. The CDR3 covers 13 residues. Per germline, CDR1 SGHAT and CDR2 FQNNGV. V was clipped by 1 base and J by 3 bases, with 5 bases between them. The sequenced material came from peripheral blood. V gene TRBV11-2 combines with J gene TRBJ2-3; D gene uncertain. The receptor was derived from a young man with active or convalescent COVID-19. The DNA of the CDR3 is TGTGCCAGCAGCTTAGTCCCGACAGATACGCAGTATTTT. Amino acid sequence: CASSLVPTDTQYF.